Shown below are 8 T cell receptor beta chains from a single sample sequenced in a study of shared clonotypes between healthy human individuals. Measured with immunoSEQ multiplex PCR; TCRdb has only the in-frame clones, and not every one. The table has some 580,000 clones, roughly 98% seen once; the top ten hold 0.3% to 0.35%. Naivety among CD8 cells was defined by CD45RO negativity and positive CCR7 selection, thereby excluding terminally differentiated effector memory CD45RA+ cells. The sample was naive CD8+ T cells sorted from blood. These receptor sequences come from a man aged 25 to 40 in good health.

The CDR3 nucleotides read TGTGCCAGCAGTTTCCTAGGGGATACGCAGTATTTT. Translating gives CASSFLGDTQYF. The chain carries TRBV13 and TRBJ2-3; D gene uncertain. The CDR3 is 12 amino acids. The germline V gene has CDR1 PRHDT and CDR2 FYEKMQ (reference sequence). Trimming stripped 6 bases from V and 6 bases from J, with 10 bases between.

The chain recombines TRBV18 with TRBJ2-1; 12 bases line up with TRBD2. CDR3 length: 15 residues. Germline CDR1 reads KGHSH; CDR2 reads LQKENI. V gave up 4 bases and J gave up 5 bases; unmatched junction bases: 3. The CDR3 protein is CASSRGTSGHNEQFF. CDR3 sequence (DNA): TGTGCCAGCTCACGGGGGACTAGCGGGCACAATGAGCAGTTCTTC. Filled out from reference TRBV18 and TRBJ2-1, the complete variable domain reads NAGVMQNPRHLVRRRGQEARLRCSPMKGHSHVYWYRQLPEEGLKFMVYLQKENIIDESGMPKERFSAEFPKEGPSILRIQQVVRGDSAAYFCASSRGTSGHNEQFFGPGTRLTVL.

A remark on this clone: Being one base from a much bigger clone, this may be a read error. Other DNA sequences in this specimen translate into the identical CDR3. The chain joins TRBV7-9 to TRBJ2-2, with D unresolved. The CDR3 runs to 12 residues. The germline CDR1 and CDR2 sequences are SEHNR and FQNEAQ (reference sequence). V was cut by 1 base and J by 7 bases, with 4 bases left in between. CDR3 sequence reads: CASSLVGGELFF. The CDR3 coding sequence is TGTGCCAGCAGCTTAGTTGGCGGGGAGCTGTTTTTT.

CDR3 coding DNA: TGTGCCAGCGGACGGAGAGCTAGCGGGATTTCCTACAATGAGCAGTTCTTC. As protein: CASGRRASGISYNEQFF. This chain uses TRBV2 with TRBJ2-1; the match to TRBD2 covers 9 bases. Germline V gene lookup returns CDR1 SNHLY and CDR2 FYNNEI. This CDR3 comprises 17 residues. After removal of 8 bases from V and 1 base from J, the junction contained 12 bases not matched to a gene.

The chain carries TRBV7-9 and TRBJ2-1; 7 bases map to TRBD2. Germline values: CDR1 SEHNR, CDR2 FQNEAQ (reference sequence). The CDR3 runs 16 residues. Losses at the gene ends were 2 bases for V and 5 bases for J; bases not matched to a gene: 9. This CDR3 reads CASSLKTGGGHNEQFF. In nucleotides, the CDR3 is TGTGCCAGCAGCTTAAAGACGGGAGGCGGCCACAATGAGCAGTTCTTC.

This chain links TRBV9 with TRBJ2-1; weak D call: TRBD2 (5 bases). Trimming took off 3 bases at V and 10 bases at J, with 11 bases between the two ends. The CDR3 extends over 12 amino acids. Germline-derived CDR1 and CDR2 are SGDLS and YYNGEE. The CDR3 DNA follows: TGTGCCAGCAGCGAGCGGTCCGGGGAGCAGTTCTTC. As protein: CASSERSGEQFF.

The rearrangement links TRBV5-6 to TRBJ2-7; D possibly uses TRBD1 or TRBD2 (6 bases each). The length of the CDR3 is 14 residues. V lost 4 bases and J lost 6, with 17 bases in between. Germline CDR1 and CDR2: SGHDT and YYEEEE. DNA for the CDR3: TGTGCCAGCAGCGTGGTAGGAGGGGGTAGCGAGCAGTACTTC. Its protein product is CASSVVGGGSEQYF.

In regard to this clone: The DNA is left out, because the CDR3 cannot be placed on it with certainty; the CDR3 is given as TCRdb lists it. This CDR3 is CASSLDWAAGTF. J is TRBJ1-2 and V is TRBV28. Germline CDR1 is MDHEN and CDR2 is SYDVKM. Inclusive of both ends, the CDR3 amounts to 12 amino acids.